The present entry profiles one T cell receptor (beta chain) with its context. Its antigen is as yet unknown. The entry originates in a study of shared clonotypes between healthy human individuals. Caucasian adults residing in Nashville, Tennessee made up all the donors. The trim removed 4 bases at V and 5 bases at J, leaving 7 bases unmatched. The CDR3 has 15 amino acids. CDR1 is LNHDA and CDR2 is SQIVND in the germline V gene (reference sequence). General study results and limits: Collection of samples was limited to blood; tissue repertoires likely differ. Generation probabilities of non-shared clonotypes were lower (relative to those shared by all four donors).

Sequenced by immunoSEQ multiplex PCR; TCRdb stores in-frame clones only, minus some. The sample yields about 2,500,000 clones, about 92% seen once. The source of this sequence is a man younger than 30 in good health. The chain employs TRBV19 and TRBJ2-5, with 10 positions matching TRBD1. Input material: naive CD4+ T cells sorted from blood. Subset in this sample: CD45RA+ positively selected. Here the CDR3 DNA reads TGTGCCAGTAGTAACTCCGGACAGGGGGGGGAGACCCAGTACTTC. Its translation: CASSNSGQGGETQYF.